The 22 T cell receptor beta chains reported below all come from one sample, sequenced in a study of CD8 T cells in Susac syndrome. When the RNA was reverse transcribed, random hexamers were used with an input of roughly 0.45 to 1 ug. Each CDR3 protein gets one entry after TCRdb re-called the immunoSEQ multiplex PCR reads with MiXCR. The data contain some 450,000 distinct CDR3 sequences, approximately 85% of them singletons. The sample was CD8+ T cells from PBMCs. Every receptor here comes from a human donor with multiple sclerosis.

This chain joins TRBV25-1 and TRBJ2-3, with 8 nucleotides matching TRBD2. The J segment lost 4 bases and the V segment lost 3 bases, leaving 18 bases of the junction unmatched. Germline-derived CDR1 and CDR2 are MGHDK and SYGVNS. The CDR3 runs to 19 residues. The chain's CDR3 is CASSDPSSGLAGRADTQYF. In nucleotides, the CDR3 is TGTGCCAGCAGTGACCCCTCTTCCGGACTAGCAGGACGGGCAGATACGCAGTATTTT.

This chain uses TRBV7-2 with TRBJ2-7; D may correspond to TRBD1 or TRBD2 (5 bases each). Germline V gene lookup returns CDR1 SGHTA and CDR2 FQGNSA. Trimming took 1 base from V and 1 from J, leaving 14 bases between them. There are 16 residues in the CDR3. CDR3 nucleotides: TGTGCCAGCAGCTTAGATGCAGGGAGTGTTTCCTACGAGCAGTACTTC. Amino acids: CASSLDAGSVSYEQYF.

This clonotype was found once. This chain joins TRBV27 and TRBJ1-5, with TRBD1 as a possible D gene (5 bases). The germline CDR1 and CDR2 sequences are MNHEY and SMNVEV (reference sequence). Trimming removed 5 bases from V and 6 bases from J, with 14 bases in between. There are 14 residues in the CDR3. The CDR3 coding sequence is TGTGCCAGCAGTCCCTCGGGGGAAAGTCAGCCCCAGCATTTT. It is translated as CASSPSGESQPQHF.

This chain connects TRBV4-2 to TRBJ2-7; TRBD2 is a possible D gene (6 bases). Germline lookup yields CDR1 LGHNA and CDR2 YNFKEQ. The CDR3 loop spans 16 amino acids. The V and J ends lost 0 bases and 2 bases respectively, with 14 bases between them. This CDR3 reads CASSQEEIGGAYEQYF. CDR3 sequence (DNA): TGTGCCAGCAGCCAAGAGGAAATCGGCGGGGCCTACGAGCAGTACTTC.

This sequence joins TRBV4-1 and TRBJ1-1, with 7 bases identical to TRBD1. Germline CDR1 reads MGHRA; CDR2 reads YSYEKL. The CDR3 runs 15 residues. With 1 base clipped from V and 5 bases from J, the junction kept 7 bases outside the gene matches. In nucleotides, the CDR3 is TGCGCCAGCAGCCAAGTGGGAGGGGGCGAGACTGAAGCTTTCTTT. Protein sequence: CASSQVGGGETEAFF.

V and J are TRBV10-3 and TRBJ2-1; no reliable D call. V shed 8 bases and J shed 13 bases, with 15 bases lying between them. Germline lookup yields CDR1 ENHRY and CDR2 SYGVKD. There are 11 residues in the CDR3. For the CDR3, the DNA is TGTGCCATCGGGCTCGAGATGGGACAGTTCTTC. Protein product: CAIGLEMGQFF.

The genes are TRBV19 and TRBJ1-2; 9 bases agree with TRBD1. This CDR3 contains 13 residues. J was trimmed by 4 bases and V by 10 bases; bases with no gene match: 7. Germline V gene sequence: CDR1 LNHDA, CDR2 SQIVND (reference sequence). CDR3 DNA: TGTGCCACCCGAGGGACAGGGCTCTATGGCTACACCTTC. The encoded protein is CATRGTGLYGYTF.

The V and J genes are TRBV6-6 and TRBJ2-1, with D perhaps TRBD1 or TRBD2 (5 bases each). V was cut by 7 bases and J by 8 bases, with 15 bases left in between. CDR1 and CDR2 from the germline V gene are MNHNY and SVGAGI (reference sequence). The CDR3 consists of 13 residues. CDR3 amino acids: CASNPIQGHEQFF. CDR3 nucleotide sequence: TGTGCCAGCAATCCGATCCAGGGACATGAGCAGTTCTTC.

The V gene is TRBV6-5, the J gene TRBJ2-1; TRBD1 is a possible D gene (6 bases). The V gene's germline CDR1 is MNHEY and CDR2 SVGAGI. Trimming left V 0 bases short and J 7 bases short, with 25 bases between. The CDR3 has 19 amino acids. This chain's CDR3 is CASSYSTPGHSTSRNEQFF. The CDR3 bases are TGTGCCAGCAGTTACTCGACCCCGGGACACTCCACGTCCCGGAATGAGCAGTTCTTC.

In its sample, this clonotype was seen once. This sequence joins TRBV4-1 and TRBJ2-3, with D perhaps TRBD2 (5 bases). CDR1 and CDR2 from the germline V gene are MGHRA and YSYEKL. Between the trimmed V and J ends, which lost 1 base and 2 bases, there was a span of 16 bases. The CDR3 is 17 amino acids. The CDR3 sequence is CASSQGAAERSTDTQYF. CDR3 nucleotides: TGCGCCAGCAGCCAAGGCGCAGCGGAACGCTCCACAGATACGCAGTATTTT.

In nucleotides, the CDR3 is TGTGCCACCAGAGGACGACAATCTGGAAACACCATATATTTT. Amino acids: CATRGRQSGNTIYF. The rearrangement links TRBV15 to TRBJ1-3; D not certain. In germline, CDR1 is LNHNV, CDR2 YYDKDF (reference sequence). The length of the CDR3 is 14 residues. The V end was cut by 6 bases, the J end by 1 base, with 10 bases between.

This chain joins TRBV10-3 and TRBJ1-1; D ambiguous. There are 16 residues in the CDR3. Germline-derived CDR1 and CDR2 are ENHRY and SYGVKD. Deletions cut 0 bases from V and 3 bases from J, with 14 bases between. CDR3 nucleotide sequence: TGTGCCATCAGTGAGTCGATGGACTCCTGGGACACTGAAGCTTTCTTT. Amino acids: CAISESMDSWDTEAFF.

This sequence joins TRBV27 and TRBJ1-2, with 7 bases fitting TRBD1. CDR3 length: 13 amino acids. V shed 3 bases, J shed 4 bases, and the junction held 2 bases outside the gene matches. Germline loops: CDR1 MNHEY, CDR2 SMNVEV (reference sequence). CDR3 amino acids: CASSFGTAYGYTF. The CDR3 region has the DNA TGTGCCAGCAGTTTTGGGACAGCCTATGGCTACACCTTC.

The chain recombines TRBV20-1 with TRBJ2-7; D may be TRBD1 or TRBD2 (6 bases each). In germline, CDR1 is DFQATT, CDR2 SNEGSKA (reference sequence). This CDR3 has 13 amino acids. The V gene lost 6 bases and the J gene lost 4 bases, with 16 bases spanning the gap. The CDR3 loop is CSARGRGEYEQYF. The CDR3 DNA is TGCAGTGCCCGGGGAAGGGGGGAATACGAGCAGTACTTC.

This chain uses TRBV19 with TRBJ2-7; D unresolved. The CDR3 extends over 17 amino acids. V was trimmed by 6 bases and J by 3 bases, leaving 24 bases between them. The germline V gene has CDR1 LNHDA and CDR2 SQIVND (reference sequence). The CDR3 sequence: CASSLGRISGEGYEQYF. The CDR3 DNA sequence: TGTGCCAGTAGCCTCGGACGGATATCGGGCGAAGGCTACGAGCAGTACTTC.

The chain carries TRBV4-1 and TRBJ2-7; TRBD2 agrees at 8 bases. Per the germline V gene, CDR1 is MGHRA and CDR2 is YSYEKL. Germline trimming cut 5 bases from V and 2 bases from J; bases unmatched to any gene: 20. The CDR3 runs to 19 residues. The DNA of the CDR3 is TGCGCCAGCAGCGCCCAGGGGCGGGGGGCCACCCGAGTCCCCTACGAGCAGTACTTC. Its protein product is CASSAQGRGATRVPYEQYF.

V is TRBV3-1 and J is TRBJ1-5; D unresolved. Trimming stripped 5 bases from V and 5 bases from J, with 16 bases between. The germline CDR1 and CDR2 sequences are LGHDT and YNNKEL (reference sequence). CDR3 length equals 15 residues. The CDR3 reads CASSEFAGMHQPQHF. The DNA of the CDR3 is TGTGCCAGCAGCGAATTCGCGGGGATGCATCAGCCCCAGCATTTT.

The V call is TRBV5-1, the J call TRBJ2-7; the D is unclear. CDR3 size: 12 residues. Trimming took off 5 bases at V and 2 bases at J, with 8 bases between the two ends. CDR1 is SGHRS and CDR2 is YFSETQ in the germline V gene. The CDR3 region is CASRERTYEQYF. The CDR3 DNA is TGCGCCAGCAGAGAAAGGACCTACGAGCAGTACTTC.

The rearrangement joins TRBV27 to TRBJ2-5, with 7 bases fitting TRBD2. Germline values: CDR1 MNHEY, CDR2 SMNVEV (reference sequence). The V and J ends lost 7 bases and 2 bases, in that order; junction bases with no gene match: 4. The CDR3 consists of 13 residues. The DNA of the CDR3 is TGTGCCAGCATCCCTAGCGGACAAGAGACCCAGTACTTC. It specifies CASIPSGQETQYF.

This chain joins TRBV7-9 and TRBJ2-5, with D possibly called TRBD1 or TRBD2 (6 bases each). Germline assignment: CDR1 SEHNR and CDR2 FQNEAQ (reference sequence). The V end lost 5 bases, the J end lost 5 bases, and 12 bases lay between the germline ends. This CDR3 region has 13 residues. The CDR3 sequence is CASSGGGDETQYF. The CDR3 DNA reads TGTGCCAGCAGCGGAGGGGGAGACGAGACCCAGTACTTC.

The chain uses TRBV6-2 or TRBV6-3 and TRBJ1-1; D not certain. Trimming took off 1 base at V and 1 base at J, with 7 bases between the two ends. The CDR3 covers 14 residues. Germline CDR1 is MNHEY and CDR2 is SVGEGT. In DNA, the CDR3 is TGTGCCAGCAGTTACTATGCGGGGAACACTGAAGCTTTCTTT. Its translation is CASSYYAGNTEAFF.

V gene TRBV12-3 or TRBV12-4 combines with J gene TRBJ1-1; tentative D call: TRBD1 (5 bases). V dropped 3 bases and J dropped 0 bases, with 11 bases sitting between them. This CDR3 has 15 amino acids. The CDR3 is CASSFRGKMNTEAFF. CDR3 bases: TGTGCCAGCAGTTTCCGGGGGAAAATGAACACTGAAGCTTTCTTT.